The present TCR beta chain was sequenced within a study of blood T cell repertoires in COVID-19. About the study: The United States, Italy and Spain provided the acute and convalescent COVID-19 samples. Nucleic acid was either cDNA or gDNA, and it came from T cells, B-cell-depleted T cells, or PBMCs.

This clone has more than one count but fewer than ten. The germline V and J ends were trimmed by 5 bases and 0 bases, with 5 bases remaining between them. In germline, CDR1 is MDHEN, CDR2 SYDVKM. The CDR3 length is 14 residues. Authors' methods: Reference gene primer amplification gave nucleated cell count estimates. Sequenced by immunoSEQ multiplex PCR; TCRdb stores in-frame clones only, minus some. That table supplies the V and J calls and clone size; D and trimming were determined from the DNA. The sample records 150,000 to 200,000 clones, approximately 78% being singletons. The origin of this receptor is a woman of 80 years or more with active or convalescent COVID-19. This chain joins TRBV28 and TRBJ1-6; no clear D gene. Material: peripheral blood. The CDR3 spells CASSRVSYNSPLHF. The CDR3 DNA is TGTGCCAGCAGTCGTGTCTCCTATAATTCACCCCTCCACTTT.